There are a few counts of the clone carrying this T cell receptor beta chain. Its antigen is unknown. The data stem from a study of beta chain features in type 1 diabetes. Study in general: Cells sorted and examined across all samples totaled more than 90,000,000.

The authors took one heparinised blood draw, averaging about 116 mL, from each donor. Isolated RNA was reverse transcribed in full, so expressed TCRB transcripts were sequenced. Generated by immunoSEQ multiplex PCR, the TCRdb table keeps only in-frame clones and is missing some. Counted here are roughly 140,000 clones, roughly 7.2% occurring once; the ten biggest clones make up about 1.5%. Study outcomes and limitations: Since sequencing was performed on cDNA, cells with high TCR expression could be over-represented. The naive, central memory and Treg TCRB repertoires of patients appeared to be more similar to one another than those of healthy donors.

The V gene's germline CDR1 is MDHEN and CDR2 SYDVKM. Trimming took 5 bases from V and 3 from J; bases not matched to a gene: 6. The CDR3 contains 15 residues. This TCR was recovered from a woman in her thirties in good health. Sequences were obtained from central memory CD4+ T cells from blood. This rearrangement joins TRBV28 to TRBJ2-2, with TRBD1 identical over 7 bases. The chain's CDR3 is CASSPQGVYTGELFF. The CDR3, as DNA: TGTGCCAGCAGTCCCCAGGGGGTTTACACCGGGGAGCTGTTTTTT.